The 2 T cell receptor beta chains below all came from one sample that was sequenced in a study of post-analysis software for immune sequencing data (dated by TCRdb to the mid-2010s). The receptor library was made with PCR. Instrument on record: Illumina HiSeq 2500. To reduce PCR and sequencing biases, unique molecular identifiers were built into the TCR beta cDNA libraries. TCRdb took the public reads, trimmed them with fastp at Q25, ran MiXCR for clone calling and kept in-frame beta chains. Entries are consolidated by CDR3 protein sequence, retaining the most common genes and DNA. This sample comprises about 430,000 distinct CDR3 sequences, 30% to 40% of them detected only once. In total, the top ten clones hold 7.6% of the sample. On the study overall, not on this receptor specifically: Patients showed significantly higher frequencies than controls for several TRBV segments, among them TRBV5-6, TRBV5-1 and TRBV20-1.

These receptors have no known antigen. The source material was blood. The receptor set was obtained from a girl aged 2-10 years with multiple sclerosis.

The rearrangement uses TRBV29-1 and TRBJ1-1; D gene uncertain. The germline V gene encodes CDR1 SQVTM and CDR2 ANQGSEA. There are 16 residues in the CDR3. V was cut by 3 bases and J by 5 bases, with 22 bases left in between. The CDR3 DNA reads TGCAGCGTTGATCCAAGTGGGTTCTCGATGGCGACTGAAGCTTTCTTT. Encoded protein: CSVDPSGFSMATEAFF. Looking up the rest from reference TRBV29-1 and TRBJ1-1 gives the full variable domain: SAVISQKPSRDICQRGTSLTIQCQVDSQVTMMFWYRQQPGQSLTLIATANQGSEATYESGFVIDKFPISRPNLTFSTLTVSNMSPEDSSIYLCSVDPSGFSMATEAFFGQGTRLTVV.

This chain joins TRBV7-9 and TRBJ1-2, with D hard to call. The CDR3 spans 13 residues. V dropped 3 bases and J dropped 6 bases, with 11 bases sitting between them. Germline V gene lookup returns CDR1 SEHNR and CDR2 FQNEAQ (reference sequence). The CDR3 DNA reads TGTGCCAGCAGCTTTACTAGCACGGATGGCTACACCTTC. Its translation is CASSFTSTDGYTF.